Listed below are T cell receptor beta chains from one sample, sequenced in a study of shared clonotypes between healthy human individuals. The data were produced by immunoSEQ multiplex PCR, yet TCRdb's version contains in-frame clones alone and is incomplete. The data contain around 510,000 clones, approximately 95% of them singletons. Sequenced sample: naive CD4+ T cells sorted from blood. These receptors were collected from a woman younger than 45 in good health. Both conserved end residues are trimmed from each CDR3.

CDR3 length | V gene | CDR3 protein
12 | TRBV4-2 | ASSLSGGVHEQY
13 | TRBV9 | ASSANTGGRETQY
14 | TRBV5-6 | ASSPATGTVSYEQY
10 | TRBV6-1 | ASAVATAAQY
13 | TRBV19 | ASSLPGQGPYEQY
9 | TRBV20-1 | SARDGYGYT
10 | TRBV10-2 | ASGGGWETQY
11 | TRBV27 | ASSLVANYGYT
11 | TRBV11-2 | ASSLDRGSPLH
14 | TRBV28 | ASSALPSGSSHEQF
10 | TRBV28 | ASSLWAGDEF
11 | TRBV11-1 | ASSLRWGYEQY
10 | TRBV2 | ASTQTREKLF
12 | TRBV7-9 | ASSLGQSNEKLF
13 | TRBV18 | ATSPSGFEGETQY
11 | TRBV18 | ASFPGQDYGYT
17 | TRBV27 | ASSQLQTTSGSWNNEQF
14 | TRBV5-1 | ASSLVSSGSTDTQY
12 | TRBV5-8 | ASSLSPESLKLF
12 | TRBV21-1 | ASTLRGTNQPQH
12 | TRBV28 | ASSFGTASYEQY
14 | TRBV6-5 | ASSYSLGTHLYGYT
10 | TRBV4-2 | ASSQLTGEQF
12 | TRBV30 | AWSGLGRGSEQY
13 | TRBV5-1 | ASSLSQFQFNEQF
14 | TRBV7-2 | ASSLVGTEQTGELF
9 | TRBV28 | ASSSSGGLD
12 | TRBV5-1 | ASRTEGLTGEQY
15 | TRBV5-6 | ASSSITGTGARETQY
8 | TRBV2 | ASSEYEQY
15 | TRBV18 | ASSPPSLAGPFETQY
15 | TRBV7-9 | ASSLADWTVRGNTIY
13 | TRBV7-3 | ASSSLAGAYNEQF
13 | TRBV14 | ASSQKTWYYNEQF
16 | TRBV6-1 | ASSEALHRTRAQETQY
14 | TRBV28 | ASSLFGGYSSYEQY
11 | TRBV30 | AWSGRGEQPQH
10 | TRBV28 | ASSWSGLEAF
12 | TRBV7-6 | ASSSRDPNEKLF
14 | TRBV27 | ASSQGLAGGTDTQY
12 | TRBV7-2 | ASSLYRGPYEQY
13 | TRBV19 | ASNNGDRESQPQH
13 | TRBV11-2 | ASSPSAVSGNTIY
14 | TRBV7-9 | ASSYGSGRLSDTQY
12 | TRBV5-1 | ASSLPAGADTQY
10 | TRBV5-6 | ASSKNTGHQN
11 | TRBV4-1 | ASSQDLAQPQH
12 | TRBV5-1 | ASSPTGYNTEAF
13 | TRBV19 | ASSMPAATNEKLF
11 | TRBV4-1 | ASSHQGDEKLF
13 | TRBV5-6 | ASSRVTGDNSPLH
10 | TRBV27 | ASSPQGYGYT